Each of the 31 T cell receptor beta chains below was sequenced from the same sample in a study of CD8 T cells in Susac syndrome. Random hexamers were used to reverse transcribe the RNA input (0.5 to 1 ug). From the immunoSEQ multiplex PCR reads, TCRdb called clonotypes with MiXCR, one entry per CDR3 protein. The sample records more than 150,000 distinct CDR3 sequences, approximately 94% being singletons. Sequencing was performed on CD4+ T cells from PBMCs. These receptors were collected from a human donor with Susac syndrome.

The chain carries TRBV29-1 and TRBJ1-2, with D maybe TRBD1 (5 bases). From germline, CDR1 is SQVTM and CDR2 ANQGSEA. Trimming cost V 4 bases and J 7 bases, with 16 bases left between them. CDR3 size: 13 residues. In nucleotides, the CDR3 is TGCAGCGTTGTGGGCGGGGGGGACTCTGGCTACACCTTC. Translation gives CSVVGGGDSGYTF.

This rearrangement joins TRBV4-3 to TRBJ2-7; D is possibly TRBD1 (6 bases). Per the germline V gene, CDR1 is LGHNA and CDR2 is YSLEER. V was shortened by 8 bases and J by 3 bases, with 11 bases between the two germline ends. The CDR3 is made up of 12 amino acids. CDR3 in DNA: TGCGCCAGCCCCCAGGGGAGCTACGAGCAGTACTTC. This codes for CASPQGSYEQYF.

The gene calls are TRBV20-1 and TRBJ1-2; D remains ambiguous. CDR3 length: 13 amino acids. CDR1 DFQATT and CDR2 SNEGSKA come from the germline V gene (reference sequence). Trimming stripped 1 base from V and 5 bases from J, with 11 bases between. CDR3 in amino acids: CSARGARAYGYTF. The DNA for the CDR3 is TGCAGTGCTAGAGGGGCGAGAGCTTATGGCTACACCTTC.

The chain is built from TRBV20-1 and TRBJ2-4; 7 bases are a match to TRBD1. The V gene's germline CDR1 is DFQATT and CDR2 SNEGSKA (reference sequence). The CDR3 has 15 residues. Unmatched junction bases numbered 12, after V lost 1 base and J lost 9 bases. The CDR3 nucleotides are TGCAGTGCTAGAGTCCCCTCAGGGGGAAAAGGCATTCAGTACTTC. It translates to CSARVPSGGKGIQYF.

This clonotype appeared once. This chain uses TRBV7-3 with TRBJ1-1; D uncertain. V was clipped by 5 bases and J by 5 bases, with 12 bases between them. The germline CDR1 and CDR2 sequences are SGHTA and FQGTGA. This CDR3 spans 13 amino acids. The CDR3 DNA reads as TGTGCCAGCAGCCAAATGACGCAGACTGAAGCTTTCTTT. This encodes CASSQMTQTEAFF.

The chain has TRBV29-1 and TRBJ2-7, with 8 bases lining up with TRBD1. Looked up from germline, CDR1 is SQVTM and CDR2 is ANQGSEA. Germline trimming cut 3 bases from V and 3 bases from J; bases unmatched to any gene: 4. This CDR3 contains 13 residues. Written as DNA, the CDR3 is TGCAGCGTTGAGACAGGGGTGCACTACGAGCAGTACTTC. Its protein is CSVETGVHYEQYF.

V and J are TRBV12-3 or TRBV12-4 and TRBJ2-5; a possible D gene is TRBD2 (5 bases). The CDR3 covers 13 residues. V lost 3 bases to trimming and J lost 5 bases, with 10 bases between them. In nucleotides, the CDR3 is TGTGCCAGCAGTTTGTCGGGGATTGAGACCCAGTACTTC. Amino acids: CASSLSGIETQYF.

J is TRBJ2-2 and V is TRBV7-2; 9 nucleotides align to TRBD2. The junction had 6 bases not matched to a gene; V was cut back by 6 bases and J by 4 bases. CDR1 and CDR2 from the germline V gene are SGHTA and FQGNSA. The CDR3 spans 15 residues. DNA for the CDR3: TGTGCCAGCAGTCAGCGGGGGGTATTCACCGGGGAGCTGTTTTTT. This translates into CASSQRGVFTGELFF.

The genes are TRBV5-1 and TRBJ2-1; D possibly uses TRBD1 or TRBD2 (6 bases each). Germline V CDR1 and CDR2: SGHRS, YFSETQ. This CDR3 has 12 residues. The V and J ends lost 5 bases and 9 bases respectively, with 12 bases between them. This CDR3 is CASSWGALEQFF. The CDR3 nucleotides read TGCGCCAGCAGTTGGGGGGCTCTTGAGCAGTTCTTC.

The rearrangement uses TRBV12-3 or TRBV12-4 and TRBJ2-3, with 13 bases lining up with TRBD2. CDR3 size: 16 residues. V trimming: 3 bases; J trimming: 4 bases; junction bases outside the gene matches: 4. The CDR3 DNA follows: TGTGCCAGCAGTTTTACTAGCGGGGGGGGGCCAGATACGCAGTATTTT. Its protein product is CASSFTSGGGPDTQYF.

CDR3: CAIRASQPSTDTQYF. The CDR3 region has the DNA TGTGCCATCAGGGCCTCACAGCCTAGCACAGATACGCAGTATTTT. This chain uses TRBV10-3 with TRBJ2-3; D is unclear. There are 15 residues in the CDR3. The ends were cut back, 6 bases at V and 0 bases at J, with 13 bases in the middle. Germline CDR1 is ENHRY and CDR2 is SYGVKD.

In DNA form, the CDR3 reads TGTGCCAGCTCCAGGACGGGTAGCTCCTACGAGCAGTACTTC. Its translation: CASSRTGSSYEQYF. V and J are TRBV6-5 and TRBJ2-7; D gene uncertain. This CDR3 is built from 14 residues. Trimming pared 8 bases from V and 0 bases from J, leaving 14 bases between. Germline V gene sequence: CDR1 MNHEY, CDR2 SVGAGI.

The V and J genes are TRBV3-1 and TRBJ2-5; possible D gene TRBD2, 7 bases. V lost 2 bases, J lost 2 bases, and 12 bases lay in between. This CDR3 contains 15 residues. CDR1 is LGHDT and CDR2 is YNNKEL in the germline V gene (reference sequence). The CDR3 DNA is TGTGCCAGCAGCCAACAGGGGAGGGTACAAGAGACCCAGTACTTC. Protein sequence: CASSQQGRVQETQYF.

This chain links TRBV15 with TRBJ2-7; D is undetermined. With 2 bases removed from V and 3 bases from J, the gap between germline ends came to 14 bases. CDR1 and CDR2 (germline): LNHNV, YYDKDF (reference sequence). The CDR3 sequence is 15 residues long. DNA for the CDR3: TGTGCCACCAGCAGACCCGCCCGGGCCGGCTACGAGCAGTACTTC. Its translation is CATSRPARAGYEQYF.

This sequence joins TRBV18 and TRBJ2-3; the match to TRBD1 covers 8 bases. V was clipped by 1 base and J by 4 bases; unmatched bases: 7. CDR1 and CDR2 (germline): KGHSH, LQKENI. The CDR3 covers 16 residues. DNA for the CDR3: TGTGCCAGCTCACCACTCGACAGGGGCCACGCAGATACGCAGTATTTT. It translates to CASSPLDRGHADTQYF.

This chain uses TRBV5-1 with TRBJ2-5; D remains ambiguous. The germline gives CDR1 SGHRS, CDR2 YFSETQ. The V end was cut by 1 base, the J end by 4 bases, with 14 bases between. CDR3 length: 15 amino acids. In DNA, the CDR3 is TGCGCCAGCAGCTTGTCTCCGGCAGCCGGAGAGACCCAGTACTTC. It specifies CASSLSPAAGETQYF.

The chain uses TRBV7-3 and TRBJ2-3; TRBD2 agrees at 7 bases. The CDR3 is 16 amino acids. Germline assignment: CDR1 SGHTA and CDR2 FQGTGA. With V trimmed by 5 bases and J by 0 bases, 8 bases remained unmatched. The CDR3 DNA reads as TGTGCCAGCAGCCCCGTAGCGGGTGCTAGCACAGATACGCAGTATTTT. Translating gives CASSPVAGASTDTQYF.

The chain is built from TRBV5-4 and TRBJ1-4; TRBD1 is a possible D gene (6 bases). The CDR3 loop spans 14 amino acids. Germline V gene sequence: CDR1 SGHNT, CDR2 YYREEE (reference sequence). V lost 4 bases to trimming and J lost 7 bases, with 14 bases between them. CDR3 residues: CASSERGQVEKLFF. The CDR3 nucleotides read TGTGCCAGCAGCGAGCGGGGACAAGTTGAAAAACTGTTTTTT.

V and J are TRBV12-3 or TRBV12-4 and TRBJ2-3, with a possible D match to TRBD2 (5 bases). The CDR3 runs 14 residues. V was pared by 6 bases and J by 1 base, with 11 bases between. Written as DNA, the CDR3 is TGTGCCAGCAGACCGGGATTGGGCACAGATACGCAGTATTTT. It yields the protein CASRPGLGTDTQYF.

This chain uses TRBV3-1 with TRBJ1-3, with D possibly TRBD1 on 5 matching bases. The CDR3 loop spans 12 amino acids. In germline, CDR1 is LGHDT, CDR2 YNNKEL (reference sequence). V dropped 7 bases and J dropped 7 bases, with 11 bases sitting between them. CDR3 region: CASTGGWNTIYF. DNA of the CDR3: TGTGCCAGCACGGGGGGATGGAACACCATATATTTT.

The V and J genes are TRBV5-4 and TRBJ2-1, with D possibly matching TRBD1 (6 bases). The CDR3 loop spans 15 amino acids. The V gene's germline CDR1 is SGHNT and CDR2 YYREEE (reference sequence). Trimming took off 0 bases at V and 7 bases at J, with 14 bases between the two ends. The CDR3, as DNA: TGTGCCAGCAGCTTGGCCGACAGGCCTCAGAATGAGCAGTTCTTC. As protein: CASSLADRPQNEQFF.

This chain joins TRBV15 and TRBJ2-2; the D is unclear. V dropped 8 bases and J dropped 4 bases, with 17 bases sitting between them. CDR1 LNHNV and CDR2 YYDKDF come from the germline V gene (reference sequence). This CDR3 has 15 residues. The CDR3 bases are TGTGCCACCCGGCCTAATATGTTTATCACCGGGGAGCTGTTTTTT. This gives the protein CATRPNMFITGELFF.

The chain uses TRBV11-1 and TRBJ2-3; D might be TRBD2 (6 bases). This CDR3 has 13 residues. V lost 1 base, J lost 5 bases, and 7 bases lay in between. Looked up from germline, CDR1 is SGHAT and CDR2 is FQDESV (reference sequence). The CDR3 sequence is CASSLGLVDTQYF. The CDR3 DNA reads as TGTGCCAGCAGCTTAGGACTAGTAGATACGCAGTATTTT. The full variable domain, in which reference TRBV11-1 and TRBJ2-3 provide the parts outside the CDR3, is EAEVAQSPRYKITEKSQAVAFWCDPISGHATLYWYRQILGQGPELLVQFQDESVVDDSQLPKDRFSAERLKGVDSTLKIQPAELGDSAMYLCASSLGLVDTQYFGPGTRLTVL.

This clonotype was counted once. V gene TRBV12-3 or TRBV12-4 combines with J gene TRBJ2-3; no reliable D call. The CDR3 runs to 17 residues. V lost 3 bases and J lost 1, with 17 bases in between. The CDR3 protein is CASSFLLRADGTDTQYF. The CDR3 DNA reads as TGTGCCAGCAGTTTTCTGCTACGGGCCGACGGCACAGATACGCAGTATTTT.

The chain joins TRBV20-1 to TRBJ2-5; TRBD2 is a possible D gene (5 bases). The CDR3 has 11 residues. Germline V lookup: CDR1 DFQATT, CDR2 SNEGSKA (reference sequence). As DNA, the CDR3 is TGCAGCGGGGATGTGCAAGAGACCCAGTACTTC. It is translated as CSGDVQETQYF.

The rearrangement uses TRBV5-1 and TRBJ1-1, with D possibly being TRBD1 (6 bases). CDR3 size: 13 residues. Germline V gives CDR1 SGHRS, CDR2 YFSETQ. With 4 bases removed from V and 5 bases from J, the gap between germline ends came to 12 bases. DNA for the CDR3: TGCGCCAGCAGCGCGGACAGTTGGACTGAAGCTTTCTTT. Protein sequence: CASSADSWTEAFF.

The V and J genes are TRBV12-3 or TRBV12-4 and TRBJ2-1, with 7 positions matching TRBD1. Trimming took 6 bases from V and 2 from J; bases not matched to a gene: 7. The CDR3 loop spans 15 amino acids. CDR3 nucleotide sequence: TGTGCCAGCAGGCAGGAGACAGGGCCCTACAATGAGCAGTTCTTC. Translation gives CASRQETGPYNEQFF.

With respect to this clonotype: The conserved phenylalanine or tryptophan is not found at the CDR3 terminus, so this likely reflects a read error. CDR3 bases: TGCGCCAGCAGCTGGGAGGTGGGAGAGACCCAGTACGTC. Amino acid sequence: CASSWEVGETQYV. The chain joins TRBV5-1 to TRBJ2-5, with D possibly TRBD2 on 6 matching bases. CDR1 and CDR2 from the germline V gene are SGHRS and YFSETQ. The ends were cut back, 3 bases at V and 4 bases at J, with 10 bases in the middle. This CDR3 region has 13 residues.

The chain has TRBV9 and TRBJ2-1; D is possibly TRBD1 (6 bases). V shed 4 bases and J shed 1 base, with 12 bases lying between them. The germline V gene has CDR1 SGDLS and CDR2 YYNGEE. The CDR3 has 15 amino acids. The CDR3 protein is CASSTPDRSYNEQFF. CDR3 sequence (DNA): TGTGCCAGCAGCACACCCGACAGGTCCTACAATGAGCAGTTCTTC.

This chain uses TRBV15 with TRBJ1-2, with 7 bases identical to TRBD1. J lost 4 bases, V lost 0 bases, and 5 bases had no gene match. The V gene's germline CDR1 is LNHNV and CDR2 YYDKDF (reference sequence). The CDR3 extends over 15 amino acids. CDR3 nucleotide sequence: TGTGCCACCAGCAGAGAAATGGGACAGACCTATGGCTACACCTTC. Its protein is CATSREMGQTYGYTF.

The chain links TRBV18 to TRBJ2-1; D gene unclear. CDR3 length: 14 amino acids. Germline V gene sequence: CDR1 KGHSH, CDR2 LQKENI. Trimming took off 3 bases at V and 2 bases at J, with 8 bases between the two ends. CDR3 in amino acids: CASSPGSTYNEQFF. CDR3 in DNA: TGTGCCAGCTCACCGGGCAGTACCTACAATGAGCAGTTCTTC.